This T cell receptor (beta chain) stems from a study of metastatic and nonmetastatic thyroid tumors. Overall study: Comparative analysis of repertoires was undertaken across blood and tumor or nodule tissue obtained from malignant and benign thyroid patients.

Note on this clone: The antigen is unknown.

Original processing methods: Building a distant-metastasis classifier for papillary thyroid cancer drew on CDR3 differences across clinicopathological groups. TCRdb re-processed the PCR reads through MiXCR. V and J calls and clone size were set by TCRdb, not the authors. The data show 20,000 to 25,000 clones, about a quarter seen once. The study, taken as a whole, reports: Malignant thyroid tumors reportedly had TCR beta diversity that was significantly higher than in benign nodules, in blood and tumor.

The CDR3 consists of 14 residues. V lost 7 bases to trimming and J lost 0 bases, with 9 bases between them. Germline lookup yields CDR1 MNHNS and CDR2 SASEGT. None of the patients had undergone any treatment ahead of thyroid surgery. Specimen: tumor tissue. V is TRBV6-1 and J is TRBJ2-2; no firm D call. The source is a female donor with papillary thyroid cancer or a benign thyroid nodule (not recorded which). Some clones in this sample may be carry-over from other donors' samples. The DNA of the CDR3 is TGTGCCAGCAAATGGGGTACGAACACCGGGGAGCTGTTTTTT. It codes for CASKWGTNTGELFF.